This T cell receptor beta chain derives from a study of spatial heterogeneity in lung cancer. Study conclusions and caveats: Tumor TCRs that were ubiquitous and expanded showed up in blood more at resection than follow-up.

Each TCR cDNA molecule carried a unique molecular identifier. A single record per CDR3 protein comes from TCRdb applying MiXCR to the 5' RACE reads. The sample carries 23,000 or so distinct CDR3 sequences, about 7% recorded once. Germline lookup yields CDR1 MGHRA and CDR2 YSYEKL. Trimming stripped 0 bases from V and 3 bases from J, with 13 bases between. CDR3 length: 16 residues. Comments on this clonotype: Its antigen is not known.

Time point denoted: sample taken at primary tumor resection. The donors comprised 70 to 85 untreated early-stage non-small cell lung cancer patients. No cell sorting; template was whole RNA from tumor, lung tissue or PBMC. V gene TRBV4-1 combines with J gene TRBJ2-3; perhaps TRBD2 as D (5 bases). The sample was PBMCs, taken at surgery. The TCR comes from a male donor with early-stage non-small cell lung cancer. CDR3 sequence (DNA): TGCGCCAGCAGCCAAGATCTGGTAATAGCGACAGATACGCAGTATTTT. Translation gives CASSQDLVIATDTQYF.